A selection of T cell receptor beta chains follows, all from one sample in a study of blood T cell repertoires in COVID-19. TCRdb's copy holds only in-frame clones and misses some; the assay was immunoSEQ multiplex PCR. In the table there are some 55,000 clones, 60% to 80% of which are singletons. The sequenced material came from peripheral blood. All receptors derive from a man aged 70-80 years with active or convalescent COVID-19. Each CDR3 is given with its conserved first and last residue. Fields, in order: V gene, J gene, D gene, CDR3 length, CDR3 DNA, CDR3 protein. The D gene is left open where the match is weak.

TRBV11-3	TRBJ2-3	TRBD1	14	TGTGCCAGCAGCCTGGGGACAGACTTAGATACGCAGTATTTT	CASSLGTDLDTQYF
TRBV6-5	TRBJ2-5	TRBD2	15	TGTGCCAGCAGCACCCTGGTGCGGGGGGACGGGACCCAGTACTTC	CASSTLVRGDGTQYF
TRBV5-1	TRBJ1-1	-	14	TGCGCCAGCAGCTTGGCCAGATTGAACACTGAAGCTTTCTTT	CASSLARLNTEAFF
TRBV6-1	TRBJ2-6	-	16	TGTGCCAGCAGTGAATTAAACAGGGTTGGGGCCAACGTCCTGACTTTC	CASSELNRVGANVLTF
TRBV19	TRBJ2-1	TRBD1	16	TGTGCCAGTAGTAAAGCCGGGACAGCAACCTACAATGAGCAGTTCTTC	CASSKAGTATYNEQFF
TRBV19	TRBJ1-4	-	13	TGTGCCAGTAGGACATTATCCGGTGAAAAACTGTTTTTT	CASRTLSGEKLFF
TRBV5-1	TRBJ1-3	-	16	TGCGCCAGCTCTTTAGAGGGAGGGACCTCTGGAAACACCATATATTTT	CASSLEGGTSGNTIYF
TRBV2	TRBJ2-7	TRBD1	13	TGTGCCAGCAGTGGGGGACAGTCCTACGAGCAGTACTTC	CASSGGQSYEQYF
TRBV10-3	TRBJ2-5	TRBD1	15	TGTGCCATCAGGGCCGGGACAGGGGTTGGGGAGACCCAGTACTTC	CAIRAGTGVGETQYF
TRBV5-1	TRBJ2-1	TRBD2	15	TGCGCCAGCAGCTTGTCTAGCGGGGCCTACAATGAGCAGTTCTTC	CASSLSSGAYNEQFF
TRBV19	TRBJ1-5	-	18	TGTGCCAGTAGTATAGCCACCGGGGGGGCAACCCGCAATCAGCCCCAGCATTTT	CASSIATGGATRNQPQHF